Below, 27 T cell receptor beta chains from the same sample are listed, as sequenced in a study of cytomegalovirus exposure and HLA in healthy donors. Amplification used 60 Vbeta primers and 13 Jbeta primers. Produced via immunoSEQ multiplex PCR; TCRdb's table is partial and in-frame only. Here the sample spans some 190,000 clones, 80% being singletons. Source material: PBMCs. These receptors were collected from a woman aged 25 to 45 in good health and CMV-seronegative.

The genes are TRBV6-5 and TRBJ1-1, with 7 bases aligning to TRBD1. The CDR3 runs 14 residues. Germline CDR1 is MNHEY and CDR2 is SVGAGI. Trimming at V came to 5 bases and at J to 1 base, leaving 4 bases not matched to a gene. The CDR3 region is CASSTQGSNTEAFF. CDR3 nucleotides: TGTGCCAGCAGTACACAGGGGTCGAACACTGAAGCTTTCTTT.

The chain has TRBV7-2 and TRBJ1-3; maybe TRBD1 (5 bases). Deletions cut 5 bases from V and 4 bases from J, with 12 bases between. The CDR3 is 14 amino acids. Germline CDR1 is SGHTA and CDR2 is FQGNSA. CDR3 bases: TGTGCCAGCAGCCCCGGGGGTACCGGAAACACCATATATTTT. As protein: CASSPGGTGNTIYF.

V usage is TRBV5-6 and J usage is TRBJ1-2, with D perhaps TRBD1 (6 bases). Germline V lookup: CDR1 SGHDT, CDR2 YYEEEE. Trimming pared 4 bases from V and 3 bases from J, leaving 19 bases between. The CDR3 covers 16 residues. CDR3 region: CASSEVRGGYDYGYTF. CDR3 in DNA: TGTGCCAGCAGCGAAGTGAGGGGGGGTTATGACTATGGCTACACCTTC.

This chain joins TRBV7-2 and TRBJ1-2, with TRBD1 matching 7 bases. The germline gives CDR1 SGHTA, CDR2 FQGNSA. The CDR3 runs to 14 residues. J lost 7 bases, V lost 4 bases, and 9 bases had no gene match. In DNA form, the CDR3 reads TGTGCCAGCAGCTCCGGGAACAGGGGCCTTGGCTACACCTTC. Translated, it gives CASSSGNRGLGYTF.

The chain employs TRBV27 and TRBJ2-7, with TRBD1 identical over 7 bases. The V and J ends lost 5 bases and 4 bases, in that order; junction bases with no gene match: 11. The CDR3 spans 15 residues. Germline values: CDR1 MNHEY, CDR2 SMNVEV (reference sequence). The CDR3 DNA reads as TGTGCCAGCAGTCCTGACAGGGTCTTAGCTTACGAGCAGTACTTC. The encoded protein is CASSPDRVLAYEQYF.

In this sample, this clone turned up once. This rearrangement joins TRBV18 to TRBJ1-2, with 8 bases matching TRBD1. Losses at the gene ends were 2 bases for V and 4 bases for J; bases not matched to a gene: 6. The CDR3 totals 15 residues. Germline CDR1 KGHSH, CDR2 LQKENI. CDR3 bases: TGTGCCAGCTCACCAGCAGGGGGCGACGGCTATGGCTACACCTTC. Amino acid sequence: CASSPAGGDGYGYTF.

The chain combines TRBV25-1 with TRBJ2-7; 7 bases are a match to TRBD2. Germline loops: CDR1 MGHDK, CDR2 SYGVNS. Trimming cost V 10 bases and J 1 base; bases outside gene matches: 7. The CDR3 has 13 amino acids. The CDR3 here is CATQGRVSYEQYF. CDR3 sequence (DNA): TGTGCCACCCAAGGGAGGGTTTCCTACGAGCAGTACTTC.

This clone was observed a handful of times. The chain combines TRBV11-1 with TRBJ1-3; D gene unclear. Trimming removed 2 bases at V and 3 bases at J, with 5 bases between. The germline CDR1 and CDR2 sequences are SGHAT and FQDESV (reference sequence). CDR3 length: 13 residues. CDR3 loop: CASSLQVGNTIYF. In nucleotides, the CDR3 is TGTGCCAGCAGCTTACAGGTTGGAAACACCATATATTTT. Supplemented by reference TRBV11-1 and TRBJ1-3, the full variable domain reads EAEVAQSPRYKITEKSQAVAFWCDPISGHATLYWYRQILGQGPELLVQFQDESVVDDSQLPKDRFSAERLKGVDSTLKIQPAELGDSAMYLCASSLQVGNTIYFGEGSWLTVV.

V is TRBV7-7 and J is TRBJ2-3; no clear D. CDR3 length: 13 residues. V was cut by 5 bases and J by 8 bases, with 14 bases left in between. The germline V gene encodes CDR1 SSHAT and CDR2 FNYEAQ (reference sequence). CDR3 nucleotides: TGTGCCAGCAGCACCATCCCCTTCGGTACGCAGTATTTT. Encoded protein: CASSTIPFGTQYF.

This clone has a single count. V and J are TRBV9 and TRBJ2-5; 16 bases map to TRBD2. CDR1 is SGDLS and CDR2 is YYNGEE in the germline V gene. J lost 4 bases, V lost 2 bases, and 5 bases had no gene match. CDR3 length: 17 amino acids. The CDR3 DNA sequence: TGTGCCAGCAGCGTGGGGACTAGCGGGGGGGCCGCAGAGACCCAGTACTTC. Protein: CASSVGTSGGAAETQYF.

The chain combines TRBV10-1 with TRBJ2-1; D is possibly TRBD2 (5 bases). The CDR3 sequence is 14 residues long. The germline V gene has CDR1 WNHNN and CDR2 SYGVQD (reference sequence). V was clipped by 6 bases and J by 8 bases, with 17 bases between them. The CDR3 DNA reads TGCGCCAGCAGCCTGGACCCGGAGGTCCATGAGCAGTTCTTC. Residues: CASSLDPEVHEQFF.

The table lists this clone with a few counts. The rearrangement links TRBV27 to TRBJ1-5; D unclear. This CDR3 has 13 residues. Per the germline V gene, CDR1 is MNHEY and CDR2 is SMNVEV (reference sequence). The V end was cut by 2 bases, the J end by 6 bases, with 8 bases between. The CDR3, as DNA: TGTGCCAGCAGTTTACAGTTTTCTCAGCCCCAGCATTTT. This gives the protein CASSLQFSQPQHF.

CDR3 nucleotide sequence: TGTGCCAGCAGCCCCGGGCACCCACAGGGAGCTTTCTTT. It codes for CASSPGHPQGAFF. V and J are TRBV6-1 and TRBJ1-1; the D gene is possibly TRBD1 (6 bases). The V end was cut by 6 bases, the J end by 10 bases, with 18 bases between. CDR1 is MNHNS, CDR2 SASEGT, per germline. The CDR3 extends over 13 amino acids.

The chain couples TRBV4-3 to TRBJ2-5; 12 bases map to TRBD2. Trimming at V came to 3 bases and at J to 5 bases, leaving 10 bases not matched to a gene. Germline V CDR1 and CDR2: LGHNA, YSLEER. The CDR3 is 17 residues long. The CDR3 spells CASSHPTSGGPGETQYF. In DNA, the CDR3 is TGCGCCAGCAGCCACCCAACTAGCGGGGGGCCGGGGGAGACCCAGTACTTC.

The V call is TRBV9, the J call TRBJ2-3; a possible D gene is TRBD1 (6 bases). The V end lost 0 bases, the J end lost 4 bases, and 15 bases lay between the germline ends. CDR1 SGDLS and CDR2 YYNGEE come from the germline V gene. This CDR3 contains 16 residues. The CDR3 DNA follows: TGTGCCAGCAGCGTAGGAAGGGGGAGCAGGGCAGATACGCAGTATTTT. This codes for CASSVGRGSRADTQYF.

The V gene is TRBV7-9, the J gene TRBJ1-2; D not resolved. Trimming took 2 bases from V and 2 from J, leaving 9 bases between them. This CDR3 has 14 residues. The germline gives CDR1 SEHNR, CDR2 FQNEAQ (reference sequence). The CDR3 DNA follows: TGTGCCAGCAGCTTAATCCAGGCCAACTATGGCTACACCTTC. Amino acid sequence: CASSLIQANYGYTF.

The rearrangement uses TRBV18 and TRBJ1-2; D is unclear. The CDR3 contains 13 residues. CDR1 is KGHSH, CDR2 LQKENI, per germline. Trimming shortened V by 9 bases and J by 3 bases, and 14 bases separated the two germline ends. As DNA, the CDR3 is TGTGCCAGTCAGTCCGGGATCGACTATGGCTACACCTTC. Its translation: CASQSGIDYGYTF. Together with reference TRBV18 and TRBJ1-2, the CDR3 gives the full variable domain: NAGVMQNPRHLVRRRGQEARLRCSPMKGHSHVYWYRQLPEEGLKFMVYLQKENIIDESGMPKERFSAEFPKEGPSILRIQQVVRGDSAAYFCASQSGIDYGYTFGSGTRLTVV.

The chain links TRBV10-1 to TRBJ2-2; TRBD1 might be the D (5 bases). This CDR3 has 16 amino acids. Between the trimmed V and J ends, which lost 3 bases and 4 bases, there was a span of 15 bases. In germline, CDR1 is WNHNN, CDR2 SYGVQD (reference sequence). In DNA, the CDR3 is TGCGCCAGCAGTGAACAGGTCCCGCGGTCCACCGGGGAGCTGTTTTTT. Its translation is CASSEQVPRSTGELFF.

The V call is TRBV7-3, the J call TRBJ1-2; 9 bases fit TRBD1. Germline values: CDR1 SGHTA, CDR2 FQGTGA. The CDR3 consists of 16 residues. V gave up 5 bases and J gave up 8 bases; unmatched junction bases: 15. The CDR3 here is CASSPNARDRAAGYTF. In DNA, the CDR3 is TGTGCCAGCAGCCCAAATGCTAGGGACAGGGCGGCGGGCTACACCTTC.

The rearrangement joins TRBV2 to TRBJ1-2; no clear D gene. Germline V gene lookup returns CDR1 SNHLY and CDR2 FYNNEI. V was shortened by 9 bases and J by 3 bases, with 5 bases between the two germline ends. This CDR3 is built from 10 residues. CDR3 sequence reads: CASIDYGYTF. The CDR3 nucleotides are TGTGCCAGTATCGACTATGGCTACACCTTC.

The chain couples TRBV7-9 to TRBJ1-4, with 7 bases matching TRBD1. From germline, CDR1 is SEHNR and CDR2 FQNEAQ (reference sequence). The length of the CDR3 is 15 residues. After removal of 6 bases from V and 0 bases from J, the junction contained 4 bases not matched to a gene. The CDR3 DNA reads as TGTGCCAGCAGACGACAGGGTACAACTAATGAAAAACTGTTTTTT. Protein product: CASRRQGTTNEKLFF.

This chain connects TRBV5-1 to TRBJ2-5; D might be TRBD2 (6 bases). The germline V gene encodes CDR1 SGHRS and CDR2 YFSETQ. The V and J ends lost 0 bases and 14 bases respectively, with 14 bases between them. This CDR3 contains 12 residues. DNA for the CDR3: TGCGCCAGCAGCTTGGAAGCGGGCCATACCTACTTC. It is translated as CASSLEAGHTYF. The whole variable domain, filled in from reference TRBV5-1 and TRBJ2-5, reads KAGVTQTPRYLIKTRGQQVTLSCSPISGHRSVSWYQQTPGQGLQFLFEYFSETQRNKGNFPGRFSGRQFSNSRSEMNVSTLELGDSALYLCASSLEAGHTYFGPGTRLLVL.

CDR3 coding DNA: TGTGCCAGCAGTCGACAGGGGTACGAGCAGTACTTC. Its translation: CASSRQGYEQYF. The chain uses TRBV6-1 and TRBJ2-7, with TRBD1 matching 8 bases. With 5 bases clipped from V and 4 bases from J, the junction kept 1 base outside the gene matches. The CDR3 runs 12 residues. The germline V gene encodes CDR1 MNHNS and CDR2 SASEGT.

CDR3: CASSVGQGYNEQFF. For the CDR3, the DNA is TGTGCCAGCAGCGTAGGACAGGGGTACAATGAGCAGTTCTTC. The chain couples TRBV9 to TRBJ2-1, with TRBD1 matching over 8 bases. The CDR3 is made up of 14 amino acids. Germline assignment: CDR1 SGDLS and CDR2 YYNGEE. The V segment lost 0 bases and the J segment 4 bases; nucleotides outside the gene matches: 0.

This chain joins TRBV2 and TRBJ1-5, with D tentatively TRBD1 (5 bases). V was trimmed by 8 bases and J by 7 bases, leaving 18 bases between them. CDR1 and CDR2 (germline): SNHLY, FYNNEI. This CDR3 spans 14 amino acids. The CDR3 reads CASRSAGREQPQHF. The CDR3 nucleotides read TGTGCCAGCCGTTCAGCAGGGAGGGAACAGCCCCAGCATTTT.

V usage is TRBV4-3 and J usage is TRBJ1-1, with D possibly TRBD1 on 5 matching bases. Germline V gene lookup returns CDR1 LGHNA and CDR2 YSLEER. The CDR3 is made up of 14 amino acids. Deletions cut 1 base from V and 3 bases from J, with 9 bases between. For the CDR3, the DNA is TGCGCCAGCAGCCAAGCCGGCAGGGACACTGAAGCTTTCTTT. Translation gives CASSQAGRDTEAFF.

This rearrangement joins TRBV6-1 to TRBJ2-7; TRBD2 is a possible D gene (5 bases). This CDR3 contains 12 residues. Germline loops: CDR1 MNHNS, CDR2 SASEGT. V was trimmed by 6 bases and J by 0 bases, leaving 6 bases between them. The CDR3 loop is CASSDYSYEQYF. In DNA, the CDR3 is TGTGCCAGCAGCGACTACTCCTACGAGCAGTACTTC.